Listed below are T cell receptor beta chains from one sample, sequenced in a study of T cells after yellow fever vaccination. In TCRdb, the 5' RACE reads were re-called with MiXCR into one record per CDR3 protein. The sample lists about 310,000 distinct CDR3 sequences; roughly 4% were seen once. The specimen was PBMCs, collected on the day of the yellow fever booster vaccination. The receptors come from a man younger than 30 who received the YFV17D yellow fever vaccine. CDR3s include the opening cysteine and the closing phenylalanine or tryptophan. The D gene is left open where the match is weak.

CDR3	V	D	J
CAISGQGASSGNTIYF	TRBV10-3	-	TRBJ1-3
CASSQGFGDTQYF	TRBV7-3	-	TRBJ2-3
CASSQSTNAATNEKLFF	TRBV4-1	-	TRBJ1-4
CASTPWSYNEQFF	TRBV6-2/TRBV6-3	-	TRBJ2-1
CASSQTWTGVSQPQHF	TRBV4-1	TRBD1	TRBJ1-5
CASSDPDRAYEQYF	TRBV2	TRBD1	TRBJ2-7
CAGGQGHGNEQFF	TRBV12-3/TRBV12-4	TRBD1	TRBJ2-1
CASRDLGNGELFF	TRBV7-2	-	TRBJ2-2
CSARDGRTLAEAFF	TRBV20-1	-	TRBJ1-1
CASGDPPGGDTQYF	TRBV2	-	TRBJ2-3
CASSLTELFF	TRBV12-3/TRBV12-4	-	TRBJ2-2
CASSPSSGEGTQYF	TRBV5-4	TRBD2	TRBJ2-5
CASSLERQNTEAFF	TRBV7-9	-	TRBJ1-1
CASSLEGASTQYF	TRBV7-7	TRBD1	TRBJ2-3
CASRPIGRGGLNTEAFF	TRBV4-1	-	TRBJ1-1
CASSQGTGMYGYTF	TRBV4-3	TRBD1	TRBJ1-2
CASSLNRRELFF	TRBV14	-	TRBJ2-2
CATSRARYTGELFF	TRBV15	-	TRBJ2-2
CASSPWERGLSYEQYF	TRBV4-3	TRBD2	TRBJ2-7
CASSLAGTAGGTEAFF	TRBV7-9	TRBD1	TRBJ1-1
CASSQDRSRAQFF	TRBV3-1	-	TRBJ2-1
CASRRDTEAFF	TRBV5-6	-	TRBJ1-1
CASNVDSGANVLTF	TRBV5-1	-	TRBJ2-6
CASSELTSGAITDTQYF	TRBV12-3/TRBV12-4	TRBD2	TRBJ2-3
CASSRGGRPQHF	TRBV3-1	-	TRBJ1-5
CASSRVDTQYF	TRBV12-3/TRBV12-4	-	TRBJ2-3
CSAGGRTGVVNTEAFF	TRBV29-1	TRBD1	TRBJ1-1
CASSPYPLAGNNEQFF	TRBV3-1	TRBD2	TRBJ2-1
CASSPKPNTEAFF	TRBV4-3	-	TRBJ1-1
CASSQDPGTEGYTF	TRBV4-2	-	TRBJ1-2
CASSLEFGGRDFNSPLHF	TRBV5-5	-	TRBJ1-6
CASSLVGGWNEQFF	TRBV7-8	TRBD1	TRBJ2-1
CASSPGLAGGNQETQYF	TRBV4-3	TRBD2	TRBJ2-5
CASSQNQAAAGANVLTF	TRBV7-2	-	TRBJ2-6
CASSRQGARNEQFF	TRBV6-5	TRBD1	TRBJ2-1
CASTDRDNANTGELFF	TRBV4-3	TRBD1	TRBJ2-2
CASIGGGQPQHF	TRBV6-6	-	TRBJ1-5
CASSSTDSNQPQHF	TRBV27	-	TRBJ1-5
CASSGGQSSYNEQFF	TRBV7-9	-	TRBJ2-1
CASSPSGTSGGTRTDTQYF	TRBV7-2	TRBD2	TRBJ2-3
CASSPAAGTPVGKGIF	TRBV5-1	-	TRBJ2-1